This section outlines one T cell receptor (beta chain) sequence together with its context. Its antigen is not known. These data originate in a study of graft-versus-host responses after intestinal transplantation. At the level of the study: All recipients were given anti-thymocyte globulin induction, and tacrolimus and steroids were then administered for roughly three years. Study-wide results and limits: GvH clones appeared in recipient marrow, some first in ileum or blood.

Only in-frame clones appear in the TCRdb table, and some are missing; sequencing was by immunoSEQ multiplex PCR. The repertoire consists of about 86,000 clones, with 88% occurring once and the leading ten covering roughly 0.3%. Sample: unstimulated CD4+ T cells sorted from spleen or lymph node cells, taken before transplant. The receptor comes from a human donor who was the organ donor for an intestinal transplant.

In DNA, the CDR3 is TGTGCCAGCAGCTTATCGCGGGGGACCACAGATACGCAGTATTTT. Residues: CASSLSRGTTDTQYF. This chain links TRBV11-1 with TRBJ2-3; 7 bases are a match to TRBD2. In germline, CDR1 is SGHAT, CDR2 FQDESV (reference sequence). Trimming took 2 bases from V and 2 from J; bases not matched to a gene: 4. The CDR3 spans 15 residues.